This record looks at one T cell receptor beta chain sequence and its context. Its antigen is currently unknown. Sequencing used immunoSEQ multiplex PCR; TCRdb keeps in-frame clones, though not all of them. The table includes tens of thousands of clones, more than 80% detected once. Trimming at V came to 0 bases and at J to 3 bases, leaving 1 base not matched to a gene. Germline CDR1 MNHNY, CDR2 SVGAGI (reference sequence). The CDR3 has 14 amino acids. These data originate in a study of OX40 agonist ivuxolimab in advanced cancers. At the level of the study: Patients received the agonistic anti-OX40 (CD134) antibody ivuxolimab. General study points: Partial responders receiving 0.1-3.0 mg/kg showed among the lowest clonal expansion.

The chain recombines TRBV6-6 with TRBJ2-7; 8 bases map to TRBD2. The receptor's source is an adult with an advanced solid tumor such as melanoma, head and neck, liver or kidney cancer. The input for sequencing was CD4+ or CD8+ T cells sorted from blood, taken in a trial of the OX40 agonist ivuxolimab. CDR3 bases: TGTGCCAGCAGTTACTCCAGCGGGAGCTACGAGCAGTACTTC. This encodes CASSYSSGSYEQYF.